These 19 T cell receptor beta chains came from one sample sequenced in a study of blood T cell repertoires in COVID-19. Libraries were prepared by immunoSEQ multiplex PCR; TCRdb keeps only in-frame clonotypes and omits some of them. The sample holds some 370,000 clones, 90% seen once. Sequenced material: peripheral blood. Receptor source: a man between 18 and 35 years old with active or convalescent COVID-19.

V usage is TRBV7-9 and J usage is TRBJ2-7; 7 bases match TRBD1. Losses at the gene ends were 5 bases for V and 3 bases for J; bases not matched to a gene: 13. Germline CDR1 and CDR2: SEHNR and FQNEAQ (reference sequence). The CDR3 is 16 amino acids. The CDR3 DNA reads TGTGCCAGCAGCCCCGGAACCGGGACAGAGAACTACGAGCAGTACTTC. Amino acids: CASSPGTGTENYEQYF. The entire variable domain, with the rest obtained from reference TRBV7-9 and TRBJ2-7, is as follows: DTGVSQNPRHKITKRGQNVTFRCDPISEHNRLYWYRQTLGQGPEFLTYFQNEAQLEKSRLLSDRFSAERPKGSFSTLEIQRTEQGDSAMYLCASSPGTGTENYEQYFGPGTRLTVT.

The genes are TRBV4-3 and TRBJ2-6; D gene unclear. CDR1 and CDR2 from the germline V gene are LGHNA and YSLEER. V was cut by 1 base and J by 0 bases, with 7 bases left in between. This CDR3 comprises 16 residues. The DNA of the CDR3 is TGCGCCAGCAGCCAAGGGAGAGGCTCTGGGGCCAACGTCCTGACTTTC. This encodes CASSQGRGSGANVLTF.

This sequence joins TRBV27 and TRBJ2-1, with D maybe TRBD2 (5 bases). Germline V gene lookup returns CDR1 MNHEY and CDR2 SMNVEV (reference sequence). Trimming took 5 bases from V and 0 from J, leaving 5 bases between them. The CDR3 sequence is 13 residues long. CDR3 DNA: TGTGCCAGCAGTCGGGACTCCTACAATGAGCAGTTCTTC. Protein sequence: CASSRDSYNEQFF.

The rearrangement uses TRBV28 and TRBJ2-2; perhaps TRBD1 as D (5 bases). Germline V gives CDR1 MDHEN, CDR2 SYDVKM. There are 15 residues in the CDR3. V lost 7 bases and J lost 7, with 19 bases in between. As DNA, the CDR3 is TGTGCCAGCATGAAGTCGGAAGGGGTCCACGGGGAGCTGTTTTTT. Amino acids: CASMKSEGVHGELFF.

This chain uses TRBV4-2 with TRBJ2-3, with 11 bases that match TRBD2. V gave up 3 bases and J gave up 3 bases; unmatched junction bases: 5. The germline V gene has CDR1 LGHNA and CDR2 YNFKEQ. CDR3 length: 16 residues. The CDR3 nucleotides read TGTGCCAGCAGCCAGATTAGCGGGGGGGAAACAGATACGCAGTATTTT. This gives the protein CASSQISGGETDTQYF.

As regards this clone: The same CDR3 also results from other DNA sequences found in this sample. The genes are TRBV6-2 or TRBV6-3 and TRBJ1-5; 9 bases line up with TRBD1. Germline CDR1 is MNHEY and CDR2 is SVGEGT. The CDR3 totals 13 residues. Unmatched junction bases numbered 3, after V lost 5 bases and J lost 7 bases. CDR3 coding DNA: TGTGCCAGCAGTAAACAGGGGGCCCAGCCCCAGCATTTT. Translation: CASSKQGAQPQHF.

The table lists this clone with a count of one. The rearrangement joins TRBV6-5 to TRBJ1-5, with no clear D. Germline V CDR1 and CDR2: MNHEY, SVGAGI. Trimming removed 6 bases at V and 5 bases at J, with 11 bases between. The CDR3 spans 13 residues. This chain's CDR3 is CASSRGLDQPQHF. DNA for the CDR3: TGTGCCAGCAGCCGCGGCCTAGATCAGCCCCAGCATTTT.

The chain has TRBV7-8 and TRBJ2-2, with D possibly matching TRBD2 (6 bases). V was trimmed by 6 bases and J by 5 bases, leaving 13 bases between them. The CDR3 contains 14 residues. Germline loops: CDR1 SGHVS, CDR2 FQNEAQ. CDR3 bases: TGTGCCAGCAGGACGGAGGGGTTGACCGGGGAGCTGTTTTTT. Its protein product is CASRTEGLTGELFF.

The J gene is TRBJ1-6, the V gene TRBV6-4, with 8 bases fitting TRBD1. The CDR3 covers 15 residues. V lost 6 bases to trimming and J lost 5 bases; unmatched junction nucleotides: 6. In germline, CDR1 is MRHNA, CDR2 SNTAGT. The DNA for the CDR3 is TGTGCCAGCAGGGGGGCAGGGGGCGATAATTCACCCCTCCACTTT. It encodes CASRGAGGDNSPLHF.

The chain recombines TRBV4-3 with TRBJ2-7; 9 nucleotides agree with TRBD1. Germline CDR1 reads LGHNA; CDR2 reads YSLEER. This CDR3 region has 13 residues. V trimming: 5 bases; J trimming: 4 bases; junction bases outside the gene matches: 3. The CDR3 reads CASSYGTGYEQYF. In nucleotides, the CDR3 is TGCGCCAGCAGCTACGGGACAGGGTACGAGCAGTACTTC.

Only a few counts were recorded for this clone. The chain combines TRBV28 with TRBJ2-7; D remains unclear. Per the germline V gene, CDR1 is MDHEN and CDR2 is SYDVKM. The CDR3 sequence is 11 residues long. Trimming removed 1 base from V and 6 bases from J, with 4 bases in between. CDR3 coding DNA: TGTGCCAGCAGTTTATTTATCGAGCAGTACTTC. Protein: CASSLFIEQYF.

J is TRBJ2-1 and V is TRBV6-5; D unresolved. V gave up 8 bases and J gave up 0 bases, with 14 bases separating them. Germline V lookup: CDR1 MNHEY, CDR2 SVGAGI. This CDR3 has 15 residues. The CDR3 loop reads CASLGDGSSYNEQFF. CDR3 bases: TGTGCCAGCCTCGGAGACGGAAGCTCCTACAATGAGCAGTTCTTC.

This chain connects TRBV12-5 to TRBJ1-1; a possible D gene is TRBD1 (5 bases). The ends were cut back, 2 bases at V and 4 bases at J, with 17 bases in the middle. The CDR3 spans 16 residues. Germline-derived CDR1 and CDR2 are LGHNT and FRNRAP. CDR3 coding DNA: TGTGCTAGTGGTTTGCCTAAGGGCAGGGTAACCACTGAAGCTTTCTTT. Amino acid sequence: CASGLPKGRVTTEAFF.

The V gene is TRBV27, the J gene TRBJ1-1; possibly TRBD1 for D (5 bases). CDR1 MNHEY and CDR2 SMNVEV come from the germline V gene (reference sequence). V lost 3 bases and J lost 4, with 12 bases in between. The CDR3 length is 14 residues. CDR3 nucleotide sequence: TGTGCCAGCAGTTTTTCCAGGGTGGGCACTGAAGCTTTCTTT. This sequence encodes CASSFSRVGTEAFF.

V is TRBV9 and J is TRBJ1-6; TRBD1 is a possible D gene (6 bases). Trimming stripped 0 bases from V and 10 bases from J, with 17 bases between. This CDR3 region has 16 residues. Germline V gene sequence: CDR1 SGDLS, CDR2 YYNGEE. The CDR3 nucleotides read TGTGCCAGCAGCGTAGGCCGTTGGTCAGGGGAGTCACCCCTCCACTTT. Translated, it gives CASSVGRWSGESPLHF.

The chain recombines TRBV6-6 with TRBJ2-7, with 9 bases identical to TRBD2. The junction had 7 bases not matched to a gene; V was cut back by 0 bases and J by 4 bases. CDR1 MNHNY and CDR2 SVGAGI come from the germline V gene (reference sequence). The CDR3 runs to 16 residues. CDR3 coding DNA: TGTGCCAGCAGTTACTCGTTGGCTAGCGGGGCGTACGAGCAGTACTTC. This encodes CASSYSLASGAYEQYF.

J is TRBJ1-5 and V is TRBV4-1; maybe TRBD1 (5 bases). V shed 0 bases and J shed 2 bases, with 8 bases lying between them. Germline V gene sequence: CDR1 MGHRA, CDR2 YSYEKL. This CDR3 has 15 residues. The CDR3 DNA is TGCGCCAGCAGCCAAGAAGGGGTGCGCAATCAGCCCCAGCATTTT. Its protein is CASSQEGVRNQPQHF.

This chain connects TRBV24-1 to TRBJ2-3; TRBD2 matches at 10 bases. The germline V gene encodes CDR1 KGHDR and CDR2 SFDVKD. The V gene end was trimmed by 7 bases and the J gene end by 0 bases; junction bases not matched to a gene: 0. The CDR3 loop spans 14 amino acids. The DNA for the CDR3 is TGTGCCACCAGGACTAGCGGGAGCACAGATACGCAGTATTTT. Encoded protein: CATRTSGSTDTQYF.

The chain carries TRBV25-1 and TRBJ2-2; 8 nucleotides line up with TRBD1. This CDR3 has 15 residues. Per germline, CDR1 MGHDK and CDR2 SYGVNS. CDR3 nucleotide sequence: TGTGCTTCGGTCGGCAGGGGGCTTATAGCCGGGGAGCTGTTTTTT. Residues: CASVGRGLIAGELFF.